These 22 T cell receptor beta chains came from one sample sequenced in a study of T-cell memory formation after mild COVID-19. TCRdb called the 5' RACE reads again in MiXCR, with one record for every CDR3 protein. The data show over 150,000 distinct CDR3 sequences, with around a fifth seen just once and 23% held by the top ten. Source material: PBMCs or a T cell subset sorted from them (not recorded which). These TCRs come from an adult woman who had mild COVID-19 (a few samples of this study predate the infection). Cell type and time point are not known.

Only a few counts were recorded for this clonotype. The V gene is TRBV7-2, the J gene TRBJ2-2; D may match TRBD1 or TRBD2 (5 bases each). CDR3 length: 16 residues. V was clipped by 5 bases and J by 2 bases, with 15 bases between them. CDR1 is SGHTA and CDR2 is FQGNSA in the germline V gene. CDR3 sequence reads: CASSQRDPINTGELFF. Written as DNA, the CDR3 is TGTGCCAGCAGCCAAAGGGACCCAATAAACACCGGGGAGCTGTTTTTT.

This clonotype has more than one count but fewer than ten. This sequence joins TRBV24-1 and TRBJ2-1; D is unclear. The germline V gene has CDR1 KGHDR and CDR2 SFDVKD. Trimming stripped 5 bases from V and 7 bases from J, with 8 bases between. This CDR3 spans 12 amino acids. As DNA, the CDR3 is TGTGCCACCAGTGGGGTCTTGAATGAGCAGTTCTTC. It is translated as CATSGVLNEQFF.

A single count supports this clonotype. J is TRBJ2-7 and V is TRBV20-1; TRBD1 aligns across 11 bases. Germline V gene data show CDR1 as DFQATT and CDR2 as SNEGSKA (reference sequence). The CDR3 consists of 14 residues. The ends lost 0 bases at V and 7 bases at J; junction bases unmatched: 5. The CDR3 sequence: CSAREWTGGWEQYF. The CDR3 nucleotides read TGCAGTGCTAGAGAATGGACAGGGGGCTGGGAGCAGTACTTC.

CDR3 residues: CASSETYEQYF. DNA of the CDR3: TGTGCCAGCAGCGAAACCTACGAGCAGTACTTC. This chain uses TRBV25-1 with TRBJ2-7; D not certain. CDR1 and CDR2 (germline): MGHDK, SYGVNS. Trimming cost V 6 bases and J 2 bases, with 5 bases left between them. The CDR3 runs to 11 residues.

This chain connects TRBV13 to TRBJ2-7; perhaps TRBD2 as D (6 bases). V was cut by 3 bases and J by 6 bases, with 12 bases left in between. Germline lookup yields CDR1 PRHDT and CDR2 FYEKMQ (reference sequence). This CDR3 has 13 residues. The CDR3 DNA sequence: TGTGCCAGCAGCTTCGGGGCAGCGGGCGAGCAGTACTTC. Protein sequence: CASSFGAAGEQYF. Full variable domain (remainder filled in from reference TRBV13 and TRBJ2-7): AAGVIQSPRHLIKEKRETATLKCYPIPRHDTVYWYQQGPGQDPQFLISFYEKMQSDKGSIPDRFSAQQFSDYHSELNMSSLELGDSALYFCASSFGAAGEQYFGPGTRLTVT.

V is TRBV5-1 and J is TRBJ1-1; TRBD1 aligns across 9 bases. The germline CDR1 and CDR2 sequences are SGHRS and YFSETQ. V trimming: 4 bases; J trimming: 7 bases; junction bases outside the gene matches: 11. CDR3 length: 15 amino acids. The DNA for the CDR3 is TGCGCCAGCAGCCCAGAACAGGGGGCACGGAGTGAAGCTTTCTTT. This sequence encodes CASSPEQGARSEAFF.

The chain joins TRBV7-3 to TRBJ2-1, with 9 bases that match TRBD2. Germline V lookup: CDR1 SGHTA, CDR2 FQGTGA. The CDR3 runs 15 residues. V dropped 0 bases and J dropped 5; count of bases not matched to a gene: 2. CDR3 nucleotide sequence: TGTGCCAGCAGCTTAACGGGACTAGCCAACAATGAGCAGTTCTTC. Translated, it gives CASSLTGLANNEQFF. Drawing the rest from reference TRBV7-3 and TRBJ2-1, the complete variable domain is GAGVSQTPSNKVTEKGKYVELRCDPISGHTALYWYRQSLGQGPEFLIYFQGTGAADDSGLPNDRFFAVRPEGSVSTLKIQRTERGDSAVYLCASSLTGLANNEQFFGPGTRLTVL.

The chain is built from TRBV18 and TRBJ1-5; possible D gene TRBD1, 6 bases. Per germline, CDR1 KGHSH and CDR2 LQKENI. V lost 2 bases to trimming and J lost 1 base, with 6 bases between them. The CDR3 extends over 14 amino acids. The CDR3 here is CASSPDRSNQPQHF. The CDR3 DNA follows: TGTGCCAGCTCACCAGACAGGAGCAATCAGCCCCAGCATTTT.

The chain has TRBV2 and TRBJ2-2; 8 bases align to TRBD1. V lost 10 bases and J lost 3; bases outside the gene matches: 7. Germline V gene sequence: CDR1 SNHLY, CDR2 FYNNEI. The CDR3 totals 14 residues. In nucleotides, the CDR3 is TGTGCCATCAACCGGGACAGGTACACCGGGGAGCTGTTTTTT. The encoded protein is CAINRDRYTGELFF.

The chain is built from TRBV29-1 and TRBJ2-7; D might be TRBD1 (6 bases). V was clipped by 1 base and J by 2 bases, with 18 bases between them. CDR3 length equals 16 residues. Germline V gives CDR1 SQVTM, CDR2 ANQGSEA. The CDR3 nucleotides are TGCAGCGTTGAAGGCCTCGGACAGACCTATACCTACGAGCAGTACTTC. It translates to CSVEGLGQTYTYEQYF.

This clonotype was counted at least ten times. The V and J genes are TRBV12-3 or TRBV12-4 and TRBJ1-1; D remains ambiguous. Trimming shortened V by 6 bases and J by 4 bases, and 12 bases separated the two germline ends. This CDR3 is 13 amino acids long. CDR3 coding DNA: TGTGCCAGCAGCTCCGGTGGTGGCACTGAAGCTTTCTTT. This codes for CASSSGGGTEAFF.

A few counts support this clonotype. The rearrangement joins TRBV20-1 to TRBJ2-7; D unclear. The germline gives CDR1 DFQATT, CDR2 SNEGSKA (reference sequence). Deletions cut 5 bases from V and 5 bases from J, with 13 bases between. The CDR3 has 12 amino acids. The CDR3 nucleotides are TGCAGTGCTCAAGGCGCCGCGGACGAGCAGTACTTC. The encoded protein is CSAQGAADEQYF.

In its sample, this clonotype was seen many times. The chain employs TRBV28 and TRBJ2-3, with 11 bases matching TRBD2. Germline V gene lookup returns CDR1 MDHEN and CDR2 SYDVKM. This CDR3 contains 15 residues. Trimming at V came to 6 bases and at J to 4 bases, leaving 6 bases not matched to a gene. CDR3 in amino acids: CASSPGTSGSDTQYF. DNA of the CDR3: TGTGCCAGCAGCCCGGGGACTAGCGGATCAGATACGCAGTATTTT. Full variable domain (outside the CDR3, taken from reference TRBV28 and TRBJ2-3): DVKVTQSSRYLVKRTGEKVFLECVQDMDHENMFWYRQDPGLGLRLIYFSYDVKMKEKGDIPEGYSVSREKKERFSLILESASTNQTSMYLCASSPGTSGSDTQYFGPGTRLTVL.

This chain links TRBV7-9 with TRBJ2-7; D call uncertain. With 3 bases removed from V and 0 bases from J, the gap between germline ends came to 6 bases. This CDR3 region has 13 residues. Germline-derived CDR1 and CDR2 are SEHNR and FQNEAQ (reference sequence). The CDR3 sequence: CASSFSHSYEQYF. CDR3 DNA: TGTGCCAGCAGCTTTTCCCACTCCTACGAGCAGTACTTC.

This clonotype was seen ten or more times. V gene TRBV6-2 or TRBV6-3 combines with J gene TRBJ2-1; D is unresolved. The CDR3 is 14 residues long. Germline assignment: CDR1 MNHEY and CDR2 SVGEGT. V was shortened by 6 bases and J by 2 bases, with 11 bases between the two germline ends. The DNA for the CDR3 is TGTGCCAGCAGCCTACAGCATACCTACAATGAGCAGTTCTTC. This sequence encodes CASSLQHTYNEQFF.

This chain connects TRBV7-8 to TRBJ1-5, with D possibly TRBD1 on 5 matching bases. The CDR3 sequence is 17 residues long. The V and J ends lost 0 bases and 1 base respectively, with 13 bases between them. Looked up from germline, CDR1 is SGHVS and CDR2 is FQNEAQ. CDR3 DNA: TGTGCCAGCAGCTTAGCGCGGGTAGGGGCCAGCAATCAGCCCCAGCATTTT. This gives the protein CASSLARVGASNQPQHF. Complete variable domain (other parts from reference TRBV7-8 and TRBJ1-5): GAGVSQSPRYKVAKRGQDVALRCDPISGHVSLFWYQQALGQGPEFLTYFQNEAQLDKSGLPSDRFFAERPEGSVSTLKIQRTQQEDSAVYLCASSLARVGASNQPQHFGDGTRLSIL.

This clonotype was seen a handful of times. The chain has TRBV11-3 and TRBJ2-3; 12 bases are shared with TRBD2. The CDR3 consists of 16 residues. J lost 6 bases, V lost 5 bases, and 9 bases had no gene match. The germline gives CDR1 SGHNT, CDR2 YENEEA. The CDR3 loop reads CASSEPGLAGSDTQYF. The CDR3 DNA sequence: TGTGCCAGCAGCGAGCCGGGACTAGCGGGTTCGGATACGCAGTATTTT.

V and J are TRBV29-1 and TRBJ2-2; 9 positions match TRBD2. This CDR3 has 18 amino acids. CDR1 SQVTM and CDR2 ANQGSEA come from the germline V gene. Trimming took 4 bases from V and 0 from J; bases not matched to a gene: 12. The CDR3, as DNA: TGCAGCGTTGCTTTTCCGGCGGGAGGGCCTTCGAACACCGGGGAGCTGTTTTTT. Protein: CSVAFPAGGPSNTGELFF.

This chain uses TRBV9 with TRBJ2-1; 10 nucleotides agree with TRBD2. The CDR3 runs to 15 residues. The V gene's germline CDR1 is SGDLS and CDR2 YYNGEE. The junction had 2 bases not matched to a gene; V was cut back by 0 bases and J by 5 bases. Here the CDR3 reads CASSVEGTSDNEQFF. The DNA of the CDR3 is TGTGCCAGCAGCGTAGAGGGGACTAGCGACAATGAGCAGTTCTTC.

In its sample, this clonotype was seen a few times. The rearrangement joins TRBV6-6 to TRBJ2-5, with TRBD2 identical over 7 bases. Germline V gives CDR1 MNHNY, CDR2 SVGAGI (reference sequence). The CDR3 runs to 16 residues. V was pared by 7 bases and J by 0 bases, with 11 bases of the junction left unmatched. CDR3: CASTNEWGGYQETQYF. CDR3 DNA sequence: TGTGCCAGCACCAACGAATGGGGGGGGTACCAAGAGACCCAGTACTTC.

This clonotype appeared a few times. The chain is built from TRBV15 and TRBJ1-1; the D gene is possibly TRBD1 (6 bases). There are 16 residues in the CDR3. V was shortened by 0 bases and J by 1 base, with 12 bases between the two germline ends. Germline loops: CDR1 LNHNV, CDR2 YYDKDF (reference sequence). The CDR3 DNA reads TGTGCCACCAGCAGAGATAAAGGGGGGAAGAACACTGAAGCTTTCTTT. This sequence encodes CATSRDKGGKNTEAFF.

This chain links TRBV28 with TRBJ1-5, with 9 bases identical to TRBD1. With 5 bases clipped from V and 9 bases from J, the junction kept 14 bases outside the gene matches. CDR1 and CDR2 (germline): MDHEN, SYDVKM. This CDR3 has 16 amino acids. The CDR3 DNA reads TGTGCCAGCAGTATAGCCGGGACAGGGCCTGGGAGGCCCCAGCATTTT. Its translation is CASSIAGTGPGRPQHF.